This TCR beta chain was captured by sequencing in a study of Graves' ophthalmopathy and Graves' hyperthyroidism. The CDR3 spans 13 residues. Germline loops: CDR1 SGHRS, CDR2 YFSETQ. V dropped 4 bases and J dropped 5 bases, with 13 bases sitting between them. RNA transcripts were the template, and TCR beta CDR3 regions were amplified from them. RT-PCR with HTBI primers came first, then second-round multiplex PCR. MiXCR was run by TCRdb on the multiplex PCR reads, yielding one entry per CDR3 protein. The table shows 600,000 to 650,000 distinct CDR3 sequences, with 20% to 25% occurring only once. The chain couples TRBV5-1 to TRBJ2-7; D is perhaps TRBD1 or TRBD2 (5 bases each). This sequence originates from a woman between 18 and 29 years old with stable Graves' hyperthyroidism. Some clones in this sample may be carry-over from other donors' samples. The sequencing input was peripheral blood. CDR3 amino acids: CASSPGPLDEQYF. DNA of the CDR3: TGCGCCAGCAGCCCGGGACCGCTGGACGAGCAGTACTTC.